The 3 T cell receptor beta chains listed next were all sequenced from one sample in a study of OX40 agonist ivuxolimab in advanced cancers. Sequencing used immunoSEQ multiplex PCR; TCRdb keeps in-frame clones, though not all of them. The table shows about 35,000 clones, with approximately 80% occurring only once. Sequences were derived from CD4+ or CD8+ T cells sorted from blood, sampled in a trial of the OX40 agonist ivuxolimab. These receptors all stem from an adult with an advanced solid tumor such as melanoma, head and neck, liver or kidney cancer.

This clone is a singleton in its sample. For the CDR3, the DNA is TGTGCCAGCAGCGTCACAGGGCTCTATAATTCACCCCTCCACTTT. Amino acids: CASSVTGLYNSPLHF. The V and J genes are TRBV9 and TRBJ1-6; D is perhaps TRBD1 (6 bases). This CDR3 spans 15 amino acids. Per the germline V gene, CDR1 is SGDLS and CDR2 is YYNGEE. Trimming took off 2 bases at V and 3 bases at J, with 9 bases between the two ends. Full variable domain (remainder filled in from reference TRBV9 and TRBJ1-6): DSGVTQTPKHLITATGQRVTLRCSPRSGDLSVYWYQQSLDQGLQFLIQYYNGEERAKGNILERFSAQQFPDLHSELNLSSLELGDSALYFCASSVTGLYNSPLHFGNGTRLTVT.

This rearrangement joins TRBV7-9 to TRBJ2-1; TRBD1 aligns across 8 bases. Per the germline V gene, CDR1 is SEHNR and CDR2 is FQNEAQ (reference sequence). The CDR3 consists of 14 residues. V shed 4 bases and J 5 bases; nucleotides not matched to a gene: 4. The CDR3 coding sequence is TGTGCCAGCAGCTCAGGGGGCGTCCACAATGAGCAGTTCTTC. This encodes CASSSGGVHNEQFF.

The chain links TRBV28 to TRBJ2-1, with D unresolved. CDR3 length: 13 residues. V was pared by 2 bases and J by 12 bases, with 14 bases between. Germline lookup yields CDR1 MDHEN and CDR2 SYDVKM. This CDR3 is CASSLESPGVQFF. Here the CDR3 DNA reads TGTGCCAGCAGTTTAGAAAGTCCTGGGGTGCAGTTCTTC.